Presented here are 15 T cell receptor beta chains from one specimen sequenced in a study of cytomegalovirus exposure and HLA in healthy donors. Some clones are missing from TCRdb's copy, which holds only in-frame ones; the method was immunoSEQ multiplex PCR. The sample holds some 70,000 clones, 95% to 97% seen once. The sequencing sample was made of PBMCs. The receptors were sampled from a man aged 18 to 35 in good health and CMV-seronegative.

The V call is TRBV29-1, the J call TRBJ1-2, with 9 bases identical to TRBD1. V shed 6 bases, J shed 2 bases, and the junction held 4 bases outside the gene matches. Looked up from germline, CDR1 is SQVTM and CDR2 is ANQGSEA. The CDR3 runs 13 residues. This CDR3 reads CSVAGTGNYGYTF. As DNA, the CDR3 is TGCAGCGTGGCCGGGACAGGGAACTATGGCTACACCTTC.

This chain joins TRBV28 and TRBJ2-7, with 10 bases lining up with TRBD1. The V gene end was trimmed by 1 base and the J gene end by 2 bases; junction bases not matched to a gene: 5. This CDR3 comprises 16 residues. Germline CDR1 reads MDHEN; CDR2 reads SYDVKM. The CDR3 protein is CASSLLRDRGPYEQYF. The CDR3 coding sequence is TGTGCCAGCAGTTTATTACGGGACAGGGGACCCTACGAGCAGTACTTC.

The CDR3 DNA follows: TGTGCCAGCAGACCATTGACAGGGTTCTACAATGAGCAGTTCTTC. Translated: CASRPLTGFYNEQFF. The chain joins TRBV7-9 to TRBJ2-1, with 7 bases fitting TRBD1. The CDR3 contains 15 residues. Losses at the gene ends were 6 bases for V and 3 bases for J; bases not matched to a gene: 8. Germline CDR1 SEHNR, CDR2 FQNEAQ (reference sequence).

The chain couples TRBV6-5 to TRBJ1-2, with D possibly TRBD1 on 5 matching bases. The CDR3 spans 15 residues. Germline V lookup: CDR1 MNHEY, CDR2 SVGAGI. V shed 2 bases and J shed 7 bases, with 17 bases lying between them. CDR3: CASSYGAGSAGGYTF. The CDR3 DNA follows: TGTGCCAGCAGTTACGGAGCAGGGTCCGCTGGTGGCTACACCTTC.

This chain uses TRBV7-9 with TRBJ2-7, with TRBD1 matching 8 bases. The CDR3 is made up of 14 amino acids. With 3 bases clipped from V and 3 bases from J, the junction kept 4 bases outside the gene matches. Germline CDR1 is SEHNR and CDR2 is FQNEAQ (reference sequence). CDR3 region: CASSFDRGDYEQYF. The CDR3 region has the DNA TGTGCCAGCAGCTTCGACAGGGGCGACTACGAGCAGTACTTC.

The V call is TRBV30, the J call TRBJ1-3, with 7 bases that match TRBD1. V lost 2 bases and J lost 2; bases outside the gene matches: 6. Looked up from germline, CDR1 is GTSNPN and CDR2 is SVGIG (reference sequence). The CDR3 contains 15 residues. In DNA, the CDR3 is TGTGCCTGGAGTCCCATCAGGGGGACTGGAAACACCATATATTTT. Its protein product is CAWSPIRGTGNTIYF.

Turning to this clone: At one boundary the junction diverges from the germline segment, which might be a read error. This chain joins TRBV7-7 and TRBJ2-5; maybe TRBD1 (6 bases). Germline CDR1 SSHAT, CDR2 FNYEAQ (reference sequence). The CDR3 contains 14 residues. The CDR3 here is CASSFRGSQETQYF. CDR3 sequence (DNA): TGTGCTAGCAGCTTTAGGGGGTCACAAGAGACCCAGTACTTC.

The rearrangement uses TRBV5-1 and TRBJ2-7, with TRBD1 matching over 10 bases. This CDR3 contains 15 residues. The trim removed 0 bases at V and 3 bases at J, leaving 3 bases unmatched. Germline V gene data show CDR1 as SGHRS and CDR2 as YFSETQ. Here the CDR3 reads CASSLGTGGSYEQYF. In nucleotides, the CDR3 is TGCGCCAGCAGCTTGGGGACAGGGGGAAGCTACGAGCAGTACTTC.

V gene TRBV7-9 combines with J gene TRBJ1-1; the D gene is possibly TRBD1 (6 bases). This CDR3 is built from 13 residues. Trimming took off 5 bases at V and 3 bases at J, with 10 bases between the two ends. Germline values: CDR1 SEHNR, CDR2 FQNEAQ (reference sequence). The chain's CDR3 is CASSPYRDTEAFF. In DNA form, the CDR3 reads TGTGCCAGCAGCCCTTACAGGGACACTGAAGCTTTCTTT.

The genes are TRBV19 and TRBJ2-4, with D tentatively TRBD1 (7 bases). The CDR3 spans 15 residues. V gave up 2 bases and J gave up 7 bases, with 15 bases separating them. CDR1 LNHDA and CDR2 SQIVND come from the germline V gene (reference sequence). The CDR3 reads CASSIPSSGGNIQYF. The CDR3 DNA reads as TGTGCCAGTAGTATACCCTCGTCAGGGGGGAACATTCAGTACTTC.

The chain uses TRBV19 and TRBJ2-5; TRBD2 matches at 13 bases. V trimming: 5 bases; J trimming: 9 bases; junction bases outside the gene matches: 6. This CDR3 region has 14 residues. Germline lookup yields CDR1 LNHDA and CDR2 SQIVND (reference sequence). CDR3: CASSGLAGALAQYF. In nucleotides, the CDR3 is TGTGCCAGTAGTGGACTAGCGGGAGCTTTGGCCCAGTACTTC.

The chain has TRBV7-9 and TRBJ2-2; 9 bases are a match to TRBD1. This CDR3 has 16 amino acids. The trim removed 4 bases at V and 6 bases at J, leaving 9 bases unmatched. Germline CDR1 reads SEHNR; CDR2 reads FQNEAQ (reference sequence). The CDR3 loop reads CASSYRQGVVAGELFF. CDR3 DNA: TGTGCCAGCAGCTACAGACAGGGGGTGGTAGCCGGGGAGCTGTTTTTT. Drawing the rest from reference TRBV7-9 and TRBJ2-2, the complete variable domain is DTGVSQNPRHKITKRGQNVTFRCDPISEHNRLYWYRQTLGQGPEFLTYFQNEAQLEKSRLLSDRFSAERPKGSFSTLEIQRTEQGDSAMYLCASSYRQGVVAGELFFGEGSRLTVL.

The chain uses TRBV6-6 and TRBJ1-4; unclear D gene. Germline assignment: CDR1 MNHNY and CDR2 SVGAGI (reference sequence). The CDR3 covers 15 residues. Between the trimmed V and J ends, which lost 5 bases and 3 bases, there was a span of 13 bases. The CDR3 sequence: CASSPTTNANEKLFF. CDR3 bases: TGTGCCAGCAGTCCGACGACAAATGCTAATGAAAAACTGTTTTTT.

This chain uses TRBV6-1 with TRBJ2-2; 11 nucleotides line up with TRBD1. V lost 2 bases, J lost 4 bases, and 3 bases stayed unmatched. The CDR3 has 16 residues. Germline V gene sequence: CDR1 MNHNS, CDR2 SASEGT. The CDR3 coding sequence is TGTGCCAGCAGTGAAAGGACAGGGGGCGTCACCGGGGAGCTGTTTTTT. Protein sequence: CASSERTGGVTGELFF.

The rearrangement joins TRBV18 to TRBJ2-3, with D hard to call. CDR1 KGHSH and CDR2 LQKENI come from the germline V gene. The V end lost 3 bases, the J end lost 2 bases, and 9 bases lay between the germline ends. The CDR3 has 14 amino acids. The CDR3 bases are TGTGCCAGCTCACCTCTGTATAACACAGATACGCAGTATTTT. Residues: CASSPLYNTDTQYF.